This T cell receptor (beta chain) stems from a study of CXCR3-negative and CXCR3-positive naive CD8 T cells. General observations from the study: Diversity was high in both naive subsets and much lower in memory cells. Memory cells differed in TRBV-TRBJ usage, but naive CXCR3-negative and CXCR3-positive cells had similar usage. CXCR3-positive naive cells carried more hydrophobic TRB CDR3s than CXCR3-negative ones.

Note on this clonotype: Its antigen is unidentified.

UMI-labeled TRB cDNA libraries were prepared by 5' RACE. TCRdb reprocessed the 5' RACE reads and keeps a single row for each CDR3 protein, giving no DNA. Its listing shows about 150,000 distinct CDR3 sequences. The CDR3 has 12 amino acids. The germline V gene encodes CDR1 DFQATT and CDR2 SNEGSKA (reference sequence). This sequence originates from a human donor in good health. Some clones in this sample may be carry-over from other donors' samples. Sequenced material: naive CXCR3+ CD8+ T cells from blood. Subset here: CD45RO-CCR7+CD27+CD95- naive CD8+ T cells expressing CXCR3 (TNR3+). The V call is TRBV20-1, the J call TRBJ1-5. The CDR3 is CSAEISNQPQHF.